Described below is a single T cell receptor beta chain sequence and its context. This clonotype was seen ten or more times. Its antigen is not yet known. No much larger clonotype is one base removed from it; base qualities were not supplied. The instrument was an Illumina NovaSeq 6000. TCRalpha and TCRbeta cDNA libraries were built by 5'RACE with constant-segment primers, adding sample barcodes and unique molecular identifiers. Trizol reagent was used to extract RNA from every sample. The libraries were amplified in two PCR steps, and the second step added a second sample barcode and Illumina TruSeq adapters. The libraries were sequenced on an Illumina NovaSeq using 2 x 150 bp paired-end reads. The authors processed their data as follows. Demultiplexing of reads and collapsing into UMI-guided consensus sequences were performed with migec v1.2.7. Using mixcr v2.1.11, the UMI consensuses were aligned to TRA and TRB V and J templates and assembled into clonotypes. A clonotype was counted as expanded or contracted only if both edgeR and NoisET called the change significant, with noise models trained on biological replicates. For edgeR calls, the thresholds were a false discovery rate-adjusted p below 0.01 and a log2 fold-change of 1. PCA with hierarchical clustering of max-normalized trajectories of the 1000 most abundant clonotypes was used as exploratory dynamics analysis. Separately sequenced CD4+ and CD8+ repertoires were used to assign a CD4 or CD8 phenotype to each responding clone. TCRdb trimmed the raw reads at Q25, called clones with MiXCR and kept productive beta chains. Each entry is one CDR3 protein sequence, shown with its most common DNA and genes. These V and J calls derive from TCRdb rather than the authors' analysis. This sample has hundreds of thousands of distinct CDR3 sequences in its table, and 18% of those were observed once. The biggest ten clones account for 12% of the sample.

PBMCs were isolated by Ficoll-Paque density gradient centrifugation. This specimen comes from a study of T-cell memory formation after mild COVID-19 (dated by TCRdb to the early 2020s). Concerning the study at large: TCR sequence clusters from the two donors were largely donor specific. T-cell clones expanding and contracting after mild COVID-19 in two donors were tracked by longitudinal TCRalpha and TCRbeta repertoire sequencing. The cohort comprised two young, previously healthy adult volunteers, one female and one male.

General conclusions and limits of the study: Balanced CD4/CD8 phenotypes were observed for clones contracting from day 15 to 85, whereas a bias towards CD4+ was observed for a second wave of clones expanding from day 15 to 37. Contracting CD4+ clones appeared mostly in the CM and EM memory subsets, whereas CD8+ clones were enriched in EMRA. The second-wave clones that peaked on day 37 were not confirmed to be SARS-CoV-2 specific. The study covered only a couple of mild cases, and larger cohorts including severe cases with pre-infection samples were considered necessary. Some responding clones were found in pre-infection memory, which suggests that pre-existing cross-reactive memory T cells took part in the SARS-CoV-2 response.

What was sequenced was PBMCs or a T cell subset sorted from them (not recorded which). The TCR originated in an adult woman who had mild COVID-19 (a few samples of this study predate the infection). The sample titles of this study are shuffled in the database, so cell type and time point are left out; the donor was told from shared clones.

The DNA is as follows: TGCGCCAGCAGCTCGCCCCCGGCGGCTGAAGCTTTCTTT. This is translated as CASSSPPAAEAFF. In this chain, TRBV5-1 is recombined with TRBJ1-1, with the D gene too uncertain to name. Via the germline V gene, CDR1 is SGHRS and CDR2 YFSETQ. V loses 3 bases, J loses 6 bases, and the germline ends lie 12 bases apart. The CDR3, cysteine through phenylalanine, is 13 amino acids long. The retained sequence is limited to the CDR3, 39 bases, with the frame set at the first base. The CDR3, completed at both ends by the reference TRBV5-1 and TRBJ1-1 genes, gives the full variable domain KAGVTQTPRYLIKTRGQQVTLSCSPISGHRSVSWYQQTPGQGLQFLFEYFSETQRNKGNFPGRFSGRQFSNSRSEMNVSTLELGDSALYLCASSSPPAAEAFFGQGTRLTVV.